Below are 14 T cell receptor beta chains sequenced from a single sample in a study of T cell responses to AZD1222 COVID-19 vaccine. The protocol was immunoSEQ multiplex PCR, while the TCRdb copy is restricted to in-frame clones and leaves out a portion. The profile covers approximately 150,000 clones, with 94% appearing a single time and under 6% taken by the ten largest. The sample consisted of peripheral blood, taken 28 days after the second AZD1222 dose. The source is an adult who received the AZD1222 COVID-19 vaccine.

The J gene is TRBJ2-2, the V gene TRBV24-1; tentatively, D is TRBD1 (6 bases). Deletions cut 4 bases from V and 4 bases from J, with 15 bases between. Germline V gene data show CDR1 as KGHDR and CDR2 as SFDVKD. This CDR3 region has 16 residues. DNA for the CDR3: TGTGCCACCAGTGAGTCTGGGGGCGCCGGCACCGGGGAGCTGTTTTTT. It codes for CATSESGGAGTGELFF.

The chain joins TRBV19 to TRBJ1-4; D is undetermined. Trimming shortened V by 5 bases and J by 8 bases, and 12 bases separated the two germline ends. Germline CDR1 and CDR2: LNHDA and SQIVND (reference sequence). This CDR3 has 13 amino acids. The CDR3 DNA sequence: TGTGCCAGTAGTGGCAGGCGACAAGAAAAACTGTTTTTT. This sequence encodes CASSGRRQEKLFF.

The genes are TRBV30 and TRBJ2-5; D is unclear. From germline, CDR1 is GTSNPN and CDR2 SVGIG (reference sequence). Trimming cost V 0 bases and J 2 bases, with 4 bases left between them. This CDR3 comprises 12 residues. The CDR3, as DNA: TGTGCCTGGAGTGTCCCTCAAGAGACCCAGTACTTC. This encodes CAWSVPQETQYF.

The chain couples TRBV12-3 or TRBV12-4 to TRBJ2-5, with D perhaps TRBD2 (6 bases). Deletions cut 2 bases from V and 5 bases from J, with 9 bases between. The CDR3 contains 13 residues. CDR3 region: CASSLKGRETQYF. The CDR3 DNA reads TGTGCCAGCAGTTTAAAAGGGAGGGAGACCCAGTACTTC.

This clone was observed once. V usage is TRBV18 and J usage is TRBJ2-5; tentatively, D is TRBD2 (6 bases). V gave up 3 bases and J gave up 5 bases, with 13 bases separating them. CDR1 and CDR2 (germline): KGHSH, LQKENI. The CDR3 has 14 amino acids. The CDR3 here is CASSPGRGPETQYF. In nucleotides, the CDR3 is TGTGCCAGCTCACCGGGGCGGGGTCCGGAGACCCAGTACTTC.

CDR3 amino acids: CATSRAPNDEQFF. CDR3 bases: TGTGCCACCAGCAGGGCGCCGAACGATGAGCAGTTCTTC. This sequence joins TRBV15 and TRBJ2-1; D not certain. The V gene lost 3 bases and the J gene lost 8 bases, with 11 bases spanning the gap. This CDR3 has 13 residues. Germline V gene lookup returns CDR1 LNHNV and CDR2 YYDKDF (reference sequence).

The chain joins TRBV2 to TRBJ1-3; D gene uncertain. This CDR3 is 12 amino acids long. Between the trimmed V and J ends, which lost 8 bases and 0 bases, there was a span of 5 bases. Germline-derived CDR1 and CDR2 are SNHLY and FYNNEI. The CDR3 loop reads CASSRSGNTIYF. CDR3 DNA sequence: TGTGCCAGCTCCCGCTCTGGAAACACCATATATTTT.

The chain has TRBV7-9 and TRBJ1-5, with D perhaps matching TRBD1 (6 bases). The CDR3 runs 14 residues. Looked up from germline, CDR1 is SEHNR and CDR2 is FQNEAQ (reference sequence). V dropped 4 bases and J dropped 7 bases, with 14 bases sitting between them. The CDR3 is CASSSGGHDQPQHF. The CDR3, as DNA: TGTGCCAGCAGCTCCGGGGGGCATGACCAGCCCCAGCATTTT. The variable domain in full, with the rest retrieved from reference TRBV7-9 and TRBJ1-5, is DTGVSQNPRHKITKRGQNVTFRCDPISEHNRLYWYRQTLGQGPEFLTYFQNEAQLEKSRLLSDRFSAERPKGSFSTLEIQRTEQGDSAMYLCASSSGGHDQPQHFGDGTRLSIL.

The chain uses TRBV5-8 and TRBJ1-2; the D is unclear. The CDR3 runs 14 residues. From germline, CDR1 is SGHTS and CDR2 YDEGEE. V shed 1 base and J shed 1 base, with 8 bases lying between them. In DNA form, the CDR3 reads TGTGCCAGCAGCTTGCTGGTTAGTAACTATGGCTACACCTTC. Protein sequence: CASSLLVSNYGYTF.

This chain connects TRBV28 to TRBJ2-1; TRBD2 is a possible D gene (6 bases). The CDR3 runs to 16 residues. Germline-derived CDR1 and CDR2 are MDHEN and SYDVKM. The germline V and J ends were trimmed by 1 base and 4 bases, with 14 bases remaining between them. For the CDR3, the DNA is TGTGCCAGCAGTTTATCCCAGCTAGCGCAATACAATGAGCAGTTCTTC. Amino acid sequence: CASSLSQLAQYNEQFF.

V usage is TRBV27 and J usage is TRBJ1-1; D is unclear. Germline values: CDR1 MNHEY, CDR2 SMNVEV (reference sequence). The V end was cut by 4 bases, the J end by 6 bases, with 18 bases between. This CDR3 has 15 residues. CDR3: CASSYFPSGKPEAFF. The CDR3 DNA reads TGTGCCAGCAGTTACTTTCCTTCTGGAAAGCCTGAAGCTTTCTTT.

V gene TRBV6-2 or TRBV6-3 combines with J gene TRBJ2-3; 12 bases match TRBD2. The trim removed 2 bases at V and 4 bases at J, leaving 4 bases unmatched. The length of the CDR3 is 16 residues. Looked up from germline, CDR1 is MNHEY and CDR2 is SVGEGT. CDR3 protein: CASSYILAGGADTQYF. Here the CDR3 DNA reads TGTGCCAGCAGTTACATACTAGCGGGAGGAGCAGATACGCAGTATTTT.

The chain has TRBV6-5 and TRBJ1-2; TRBD1 aligns across 8 bases. Unmatched junction bases numbered 6, after V lost 2 bases and J lost 7 bases. This CDR3 has 14 residues. CDR1 is MNHEY, CDR2 SVGAGI, per germline. CDR3 residues: CASSYLAGGSGYTF. The CDR3 DNA sequence: TGTGCCAGCAGTTACCTGGCAGGGGGCAGTGGCTACACCTTC.

J is TRBJ2-4 and V is TRBV2; D is undetermined. V was pared by 3 bases and J by 1 base, with 7 bases between. The CDR3 has 14 amino acids. Germline CDR1 reads SNHLY; CDR2 reads FYNNEI. In nucleotides, the CDR3 is TGTGCCAGCAGTGAGTACTTTGCCAAAAACATTCAGTACTTC. It is translated as CASSEYFAKNIQYF.